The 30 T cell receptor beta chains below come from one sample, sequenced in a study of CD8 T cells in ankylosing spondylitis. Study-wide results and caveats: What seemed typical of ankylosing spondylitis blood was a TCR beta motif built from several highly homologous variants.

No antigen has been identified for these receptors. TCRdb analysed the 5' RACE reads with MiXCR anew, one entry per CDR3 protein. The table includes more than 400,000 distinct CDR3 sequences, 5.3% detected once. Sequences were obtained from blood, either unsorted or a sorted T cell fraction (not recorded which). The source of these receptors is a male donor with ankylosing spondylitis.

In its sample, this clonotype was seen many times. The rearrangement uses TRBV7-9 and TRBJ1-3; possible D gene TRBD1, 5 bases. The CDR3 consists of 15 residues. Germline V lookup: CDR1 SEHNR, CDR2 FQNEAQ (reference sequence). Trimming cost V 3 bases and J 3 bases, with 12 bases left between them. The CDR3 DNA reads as TGTGCCAGCAGCTTTGGGGCCTCGGATGGAAACACCATATATTTT. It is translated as CASSFGASDGNTIYF.

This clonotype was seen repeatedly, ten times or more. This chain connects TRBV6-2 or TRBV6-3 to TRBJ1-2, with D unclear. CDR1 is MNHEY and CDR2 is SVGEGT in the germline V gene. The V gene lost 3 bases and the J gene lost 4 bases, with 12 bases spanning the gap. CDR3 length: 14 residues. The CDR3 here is CASSYSGGIYGYTF. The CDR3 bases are TGTGCCAGCAGTTATTCTGGCGGAATCTATGGCTACACCTTC.

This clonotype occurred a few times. The CDR3 region has the DNA TGTGCCAGCCGGGGACAGGGAACATACGCTTTCTTT. Translated: CASRGQGTYAFF. The J gene is TRBJ1-1, the V gene TRBV18; 9 bases fit TRBD1. Germline loops: CDR1 KGHSH, CDR2 LQKENI. Unmatched junction bases numbered 9, after V lost 8 bases and J lost 11 bases. The CDR3 is 12 amino acids.

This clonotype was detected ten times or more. CDR3 sequence reads: CSVRGGSTGELFF. DNA of the CDR3: TGCAGCGTTAGGGGGGGCAGCACCGGGGAGCTGTTTTTT. The genes are TRBV29-1 and TRBJ2-2, with D tentatively TRBD2 (7 bases). The ends were cut back, 5 bases at V and 4 bases at J, with 11 bases in the middle. Per the germline V gene, CDR1 is SQVTM and CDR2 is ANQGSEA. This CDR3 is built from 13 residues.

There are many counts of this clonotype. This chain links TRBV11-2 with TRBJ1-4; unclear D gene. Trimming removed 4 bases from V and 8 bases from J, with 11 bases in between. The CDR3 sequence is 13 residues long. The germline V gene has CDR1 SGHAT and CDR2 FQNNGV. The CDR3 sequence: CASSSAMGEKLFF. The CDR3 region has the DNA TGTGCCAGCAGCTCAGCTATGGGAGAAAAACTGTTTTTT.

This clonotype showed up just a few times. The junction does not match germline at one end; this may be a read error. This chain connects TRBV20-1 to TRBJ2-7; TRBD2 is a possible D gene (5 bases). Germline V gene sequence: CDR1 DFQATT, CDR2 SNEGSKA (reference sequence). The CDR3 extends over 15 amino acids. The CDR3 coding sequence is TGCTGTGCTAGAGAGGGCCAAAGGCCTTCCTACGAGCAGTACTTC. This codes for CCAREGQRPSYEQYF.

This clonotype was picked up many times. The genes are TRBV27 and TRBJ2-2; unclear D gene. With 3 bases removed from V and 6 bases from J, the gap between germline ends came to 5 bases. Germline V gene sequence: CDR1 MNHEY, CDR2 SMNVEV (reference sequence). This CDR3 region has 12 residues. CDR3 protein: CASSLTSGELFF. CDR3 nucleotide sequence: TGTGCCAGCAGTTTGACCTCCGGGGAGCTGTTTTTT.

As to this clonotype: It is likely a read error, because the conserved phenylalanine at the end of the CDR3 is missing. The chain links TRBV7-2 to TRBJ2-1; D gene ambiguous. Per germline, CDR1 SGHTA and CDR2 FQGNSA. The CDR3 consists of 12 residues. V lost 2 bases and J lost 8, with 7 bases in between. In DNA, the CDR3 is TGTGCCAGCAGCTTACGTCGGTATGAGCAGTTCTTA. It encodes CASSLRRYEQFL.

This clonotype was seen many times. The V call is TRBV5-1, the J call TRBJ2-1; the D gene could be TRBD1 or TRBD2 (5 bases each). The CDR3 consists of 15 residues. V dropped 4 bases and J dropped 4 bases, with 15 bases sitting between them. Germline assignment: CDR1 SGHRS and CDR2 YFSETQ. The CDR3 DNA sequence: TGCGCCAGCAGCCCCCAGGGAGCGTGGTACAATGAGCAGTTCTTC. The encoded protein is CASSPQGAWYNEQFF.

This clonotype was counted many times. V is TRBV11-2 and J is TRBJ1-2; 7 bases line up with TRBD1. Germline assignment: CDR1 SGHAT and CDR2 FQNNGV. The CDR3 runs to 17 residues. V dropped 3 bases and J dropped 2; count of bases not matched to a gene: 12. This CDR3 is CASSFSPRRDSNYGYTF. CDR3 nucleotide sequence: TGTGCCAGCAGCTTTAGTCCGCGCCGGGACAGCAACTATGGCTACACCTTC.

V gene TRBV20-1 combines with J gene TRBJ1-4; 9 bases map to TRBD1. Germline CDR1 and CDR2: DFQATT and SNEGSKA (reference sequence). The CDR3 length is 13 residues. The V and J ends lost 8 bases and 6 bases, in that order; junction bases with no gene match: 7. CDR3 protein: CSLPRDRDEKLFF. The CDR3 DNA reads TGCAGTCTGCCACGGGACAGGGATGAAAAACTGTTTTTT.

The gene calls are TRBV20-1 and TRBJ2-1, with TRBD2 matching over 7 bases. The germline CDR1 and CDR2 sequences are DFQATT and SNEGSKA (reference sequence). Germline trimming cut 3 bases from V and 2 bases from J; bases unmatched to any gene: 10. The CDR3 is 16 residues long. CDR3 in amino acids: CSARTFLAEAYNEQFF. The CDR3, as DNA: TGCAGTGCTAGGACCTTTCTAGCGGAGGCCTACAATGAGCAGTTCTTC.

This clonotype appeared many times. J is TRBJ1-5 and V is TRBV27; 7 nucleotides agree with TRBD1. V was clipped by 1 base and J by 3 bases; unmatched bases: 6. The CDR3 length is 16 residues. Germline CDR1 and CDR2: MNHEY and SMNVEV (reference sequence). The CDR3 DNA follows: TGTGCCAGCAGTTTATTTGGAGGGGGCAACAATCAGCCCCAGCATTTT. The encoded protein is CASSLFGGGNNQPQHF.

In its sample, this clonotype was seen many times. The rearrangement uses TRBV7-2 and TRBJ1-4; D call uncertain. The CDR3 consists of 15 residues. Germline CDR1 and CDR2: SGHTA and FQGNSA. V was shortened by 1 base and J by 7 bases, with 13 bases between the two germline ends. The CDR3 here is CASSLGPFPAEKLFF. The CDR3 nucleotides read TGTGCCAGCAGCTTAGGGCCTTTCCCCGCTGAAAAACTGTTTTTT.

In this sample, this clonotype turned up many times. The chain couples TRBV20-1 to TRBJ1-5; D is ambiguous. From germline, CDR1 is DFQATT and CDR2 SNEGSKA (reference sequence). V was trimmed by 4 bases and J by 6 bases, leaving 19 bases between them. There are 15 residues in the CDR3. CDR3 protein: CSATVTRNGGQPQHF. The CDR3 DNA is TGCAGTGCTACGGTTACCCGGAATGGTGGTCAGCCCCAGCATTTT.

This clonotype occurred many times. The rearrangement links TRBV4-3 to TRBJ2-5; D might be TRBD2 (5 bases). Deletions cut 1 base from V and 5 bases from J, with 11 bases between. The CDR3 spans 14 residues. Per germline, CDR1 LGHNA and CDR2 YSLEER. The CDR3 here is CASSQGVSGETQYF. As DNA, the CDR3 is TGCGCCAGCAGCCAAGGCGTCTCGGGGGAGACCCAGTACTTC.

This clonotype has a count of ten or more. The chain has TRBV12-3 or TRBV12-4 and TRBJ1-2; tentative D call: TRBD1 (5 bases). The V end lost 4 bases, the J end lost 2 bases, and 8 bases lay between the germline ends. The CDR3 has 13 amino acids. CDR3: CASSSRGNYGYTF. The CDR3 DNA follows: TGTGCCAGCAGTTCCCGGGGGAACTATGGCTACACCTTC.

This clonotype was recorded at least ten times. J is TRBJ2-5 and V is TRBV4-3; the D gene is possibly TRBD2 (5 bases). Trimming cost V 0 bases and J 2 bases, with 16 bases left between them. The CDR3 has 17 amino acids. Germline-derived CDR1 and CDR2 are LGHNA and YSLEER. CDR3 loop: CASSQDWQGSIQETQYF. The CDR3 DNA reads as TGCGCCAGCAGCCAAGATTGGCAAGGGAGTATTCAAGAGACCCAGTACTTC.

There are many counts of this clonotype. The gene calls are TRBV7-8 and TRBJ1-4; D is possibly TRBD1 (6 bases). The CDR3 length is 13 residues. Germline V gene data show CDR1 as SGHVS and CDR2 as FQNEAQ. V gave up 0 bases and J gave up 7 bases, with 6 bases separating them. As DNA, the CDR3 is TGTGCCAGCAGCTTAGCAGGGGGTGAAAAACTGTTTTTT. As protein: CASSLAGGEKLFF.

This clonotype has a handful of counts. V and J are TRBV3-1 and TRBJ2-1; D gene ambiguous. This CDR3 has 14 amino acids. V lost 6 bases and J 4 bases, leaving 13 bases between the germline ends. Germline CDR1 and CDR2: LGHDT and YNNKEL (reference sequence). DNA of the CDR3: TGTGCCAGCAGTAACTCCGATGGTTACAATGAGCAGTTCTTC. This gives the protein CASSNSDGYNEQFF.

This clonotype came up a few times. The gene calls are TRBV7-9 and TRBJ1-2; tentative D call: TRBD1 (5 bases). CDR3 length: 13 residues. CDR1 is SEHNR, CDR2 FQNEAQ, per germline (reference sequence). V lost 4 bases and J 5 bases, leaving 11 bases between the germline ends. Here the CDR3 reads CASSSRERYGYTF. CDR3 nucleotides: TGTGCCAGCAGCTCCAGGGAGAGGTATGGCTACACCTTC.

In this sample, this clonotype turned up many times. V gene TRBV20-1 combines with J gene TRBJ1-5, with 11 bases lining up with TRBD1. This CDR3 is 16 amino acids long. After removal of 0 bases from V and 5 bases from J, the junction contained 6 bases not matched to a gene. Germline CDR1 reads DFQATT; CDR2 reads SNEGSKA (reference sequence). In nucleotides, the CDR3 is TGCAGTGCTAGAGACCCCGGGACAGGGGGTTATCAGCCCCAGCATTTT. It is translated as CSARDPGTGGYQPQHF.

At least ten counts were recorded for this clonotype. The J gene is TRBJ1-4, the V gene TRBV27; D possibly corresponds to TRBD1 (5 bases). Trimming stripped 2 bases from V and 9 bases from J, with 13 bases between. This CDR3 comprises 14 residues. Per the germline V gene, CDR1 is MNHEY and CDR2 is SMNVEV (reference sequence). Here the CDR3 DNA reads TGTGCCAGCAGTTTAAGGGGACGGCCTCAAAAACTGTTTTTT. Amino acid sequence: CASSLRGRPQKLFF.

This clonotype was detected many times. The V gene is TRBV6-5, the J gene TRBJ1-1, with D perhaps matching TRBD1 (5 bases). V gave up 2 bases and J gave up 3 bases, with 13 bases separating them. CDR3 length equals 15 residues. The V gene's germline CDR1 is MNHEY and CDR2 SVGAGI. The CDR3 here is CASSYNQGIDTEAFF. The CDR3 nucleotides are TGTGCCAGCAGTTACAATCAGGGAATCGACACTGAAGCTTTCTTT.

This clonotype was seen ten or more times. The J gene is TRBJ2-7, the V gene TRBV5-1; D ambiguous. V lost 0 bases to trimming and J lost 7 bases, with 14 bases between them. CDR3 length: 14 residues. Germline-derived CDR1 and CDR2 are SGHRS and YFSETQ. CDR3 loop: CASSLDPGRWEQYF. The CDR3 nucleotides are TGCGCCAGCAGCTTGGACCCGGGTAGATGGGAGCAGTACTTC.

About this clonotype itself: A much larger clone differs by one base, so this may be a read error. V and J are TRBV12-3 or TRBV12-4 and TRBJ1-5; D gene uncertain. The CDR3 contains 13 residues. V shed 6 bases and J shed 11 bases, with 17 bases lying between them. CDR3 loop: CASSSWARQAQHF. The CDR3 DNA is TGTGCCAGCAGCTCATGGGCACGACAAGCCCAGCATTTT.

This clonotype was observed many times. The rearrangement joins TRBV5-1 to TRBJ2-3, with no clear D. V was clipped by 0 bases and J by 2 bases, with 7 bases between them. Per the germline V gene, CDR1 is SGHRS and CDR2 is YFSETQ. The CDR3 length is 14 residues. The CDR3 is CASSLGHNTDTQYF. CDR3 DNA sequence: TGCGCCAGCAGCTTGGGTCACAACACAGATACGCAGTATTTT.

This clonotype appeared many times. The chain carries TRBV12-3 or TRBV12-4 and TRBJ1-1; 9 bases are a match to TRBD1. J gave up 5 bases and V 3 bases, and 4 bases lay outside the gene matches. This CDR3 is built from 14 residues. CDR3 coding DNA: TGTGCCAGCAGTTTCTATGGACAGGGGACTGAAGCTTTCTTT. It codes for CASSFYGQGTEAFF.

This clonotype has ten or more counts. This chain's CDR3 is CSARTQYGGTFDYGYTF. CDR3 coding DNA: TGCAGTGCTAGAACCCAGTACGGAGGGACATTTGACTATGGCTACACCTTC. The chain joins TRBV20-1 to TRBJ1-2; weak D call: TRBD1 (6 bases). Trimming took off 2 bases at V and 3 bases at J, with 22 bases between the two ends. The CDR3 consists of 17 residues. Looked up from germline, CDR1 is DFQATT and CDR2 is SNEGSKA (reference sequence).

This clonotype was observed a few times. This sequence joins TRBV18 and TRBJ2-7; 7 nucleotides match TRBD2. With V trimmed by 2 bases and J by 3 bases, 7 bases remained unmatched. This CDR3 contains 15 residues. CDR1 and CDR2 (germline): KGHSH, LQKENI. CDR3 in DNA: TGTGCCAGCTCACCAGGGGGGGGACTTTACTACGAGCAGTACTTC. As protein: CASSPGGGLYYEQYF.